This T cell receptor (beta chain) was found in a study of T cells after yellow fever vaccination. General study points: Some clonotypes were seen in both the CD4 and the CD8 compartments. These made up a small share and likely arose from convergent recombination.

For TCR, cDNA came from 5'RACE template switching, which added a universal primer site and UMIs. MiXCR, run by TCRdb on the 5' RACE reads, gives a single entry per CDR3 protein. The table records under 700,000 distinct CDR3 sequences, approximately 16% of them present only once. From germline, CDR1 is LGHNA and CDR2 YNFKEQ. The J segment lost 0 bases and the V segment lost 3 bases, leaving 1 base of the junction unmatched. The CDR3 has 16 residues. This clonotype was counted between two and nine times. Antigen specificity is unknown. The chain couples TRBV4-2 to TRBJ2-2; 10 bases are shared with TRBD1. The TCR originated in a man between 18 and 29 years old who received the YFV17D yellow fever vaccine. The specimen comprised PBMCs, sampled about 5 days after the first yellow fever vaccination. The CDR3 DNA sequence: TGTGCCAGCAGCCAGGGACAGGGGCCGAACACCGGGGAGCTGTTTTTT. Its protein is CASSQGQGPNTGELFF.